This T cell receptor (beta chain) originates from a study of T cells after yellow fever vaccination. Findings and limits, study-wide: At under 98% for CD4 and just over 85% for CD8, most primary-vaccination clones showed up again after the booster.

This clonotype was seen at least ten times. It was through 5'RACE template switching that TCR cDNA was made, with a universal primer site and UMIs added. Via MiXCR, TCRdb re-called the 5' RACE reads, giving one row per CDR3 protein. The data contain roughly 45,000 distinct CDR3 sequences, about 6.8% of them singletons. This CDR3 contains 14 residues. V was cut by 5 bases and J by 5 bases, with 15 bases left in between. CDR1 MNHEY and CDR2 SVGAGI come from the germline V gene. The sequencing here drew on CD8+ T cells not binding an NS4B(214-222) dextramer, sorted from PBMCs, taken 45 days after the yellow fever booster vaccination. The TCR originated in a man under 40 who received the YFV17D yellow fever vaccine. V usage is TRBV6-5 and J usage is TRBJ1-2; D unclear. The CDR3 loop is CASSNPGIGYGYTF. The CDR3 DNA follows: TGTGCCAGCAGTAACCCGGGGATCGGGTATGGCTACACCTTC.